This is a list of T cell receptor beta chains from one sample in a study of T cells in Graves' hyperthyroidism and ophthalmopathy. MiXCR was run by TCRdb on the multiplex PCR reads, yielding one entry per CDR3 protein. The sample contains 660,000 or so distinct CDR3 sequences, about 45% of which appear only once. The sample taken for sequencing was peripheral blood or thyroid tissue (not recorded which). Receptor source: an adult man with Graves' disease, either hyperthyroidism or ophthalmopathy (not recorded which). CDR3s include the opening cysteine and the closing phenylalanine or tryptophan. A D gene is named only where the DNA matches it firmly. The listing skips clone size in some rows; elsewhere it reads once, few, many or a size class.

TRBJ1-2 | many | 16 | NA | TRBV15 | CATSRDGRGFNYGYTF | TGTGCCACCAGCAGAGATGGGCGGGGGTTTAACTATGGCTACACCTTC
TRBJ1-4 | many | 15 | TRBD1 | TRBV2 | CASSAPGTGEEKLFF | TGTGCCAGCAGTGCCCCGGGGACAGGGGAGGAAAAACTGTTTTTT
TRBJ2-2 | NA | 14 | NA | TRBV7-9 | CASSLTTYTGELFF | TGTGCCAGCAGCCTCACAACCTACACCGGGGAGCTGTTTTTT
TRBJ1-4 | NA | 16 | NA | TRBV7-9 | CASSLGPGTANEKLFF | TGTGCCAGCAGCTTAGGCCCCGGGACGGCTAATGAAAAACTGTTTTTT
TRBJ2-7 | NA | 15 | NA | TRBV7-2 | CASSLLEGLTYEQYF | TGTGCCAGCAGCTTGCTTGAGGGACTTACCTACGAGCAGTACTTC
TRBJ1-1 | many | 11 | NA | TRBV29-1 | CSCRENTEAFF | TGCAGCTGCAGGGAGAACACTGAAGCTTTCTTT
TRBJ2-1 | NA | 15 | TRBD1 | TRBV10-3 | CAISNHRDSYNEQFF | TGTGCCATCAGTAATCATCGGGACAGCTACAATGAGCAGTTCTTC
TRBJ1-1 | many | 15 | NA | TRBV10-3 | CAISEEGIVDTEAFF | TGTGCCATCAGTGAGGAGGGTATAGTCGACACTGAAGCTTTCTTT
TRBJ1-1 | NA | 14 | NA | TRBV12-3/TRBV12-4 | CASSLPGRYTEAFF | TGTGCCAGCAGTTTGCCAGGGCGATACACTGAAGCTTTCTTT
TRBJ1-2 | NA | 14 | NA | TRBV20-1 | CSARSDLTNYGYTF | TGCAGTGCTAGATCGGACCTGACTAACTATGGCTACACCTTC
TRBJ1-1 | NA | 13 | NA | TRBV2 | CASSGQTLAEAFF | TGTGCCAGCAGTGGACAGACTTTGGCTGAAGCTTTCTTT
TRBJ1-5 | NA | 14 | NA | TRBV12-3/TRBV12-4 | CASSSNPVDQPQHF | TGTGCCAGCAGTTCCAATCCAGTGGATCAGCCCCAGCATTTT
TRBJ2-5 | once | 14 | NA | TRBV10-2 | CASSETTADQPQYF | TGCGCCAGCAGTGAAACGACGGCAGATCAGCCCCAGTACTTC
TRBJ2-5 | few | 15 | NA | TRBV7-8 | CASSLGSGTGETQYF | TGTGCCAGCAGCTTAGGGTCGGGTACGGGAGAGACCCAGTACTTC
TRBJ1-5 | NA | 18 | NA | TRBV7-9 | CASSQGGAAAASNQPQHF | TGCGCCAGCAGCCAAGGGGGGGCAGCCGCAGCTAGCAATCAGCCCCAGCATTTT
TRBJ2-5 | NA | 17 | TRBD2 | TRBV2 | CASRTVGGGPGPETQYF | TGTGCCAGCAGGACCGTGGGGGGGGGACCCGGGCCCGAGACCCAGTACTTC
TRBJ2-7 | NA | 14 | NA | TRBV20-1 | CSARQGGYTYEQYF | TGCAGTGCTAGACAGGGGGGCTATACCTACGAGCAGTACTTC
TRBJ1-5 | once | 14 | NA | TRBV6-5 | CASSELGVNQPQHF | TGTGCCAGCAGTGAACTGGGTGTTAATCAGCCCCAGCATTTT
TRBJ1-1 | NA | 13 | TRBD1 | TRBV29-1 | CSVEDHRGAEAFF | TGCAGCGTTGAAGACCACAGGGGGGCTGAAGCTTTCTTT
TRBJ2-7 | few | 12 | NA | TRBV6-5 | CASRIQGYEQYF | TGTGCCAGCAGGATACAGGGCTACGAGCAGTACTTC
TRBJ2-7 | NA | 14 | NA | TRBV5-1 | CASRQQPSSYEQYF | TGCGCCAGTCGACAGCAGCCCAGCTCCTACGAGCAGTACTTC
TRBJ1-1 | NA | 15 | TRBD1 | TRBV5-5 | CASSSRQGADTEAFF | TGTGCCAGCAGCTCGAGACAGGGGGCTGACACTGAAGCTTTCTTT
TRBJ1-5 | few | 12 | NA | TRBV7-9 | CASSQESGTQHF | TGTGCCAGCAGCCAAGAGTCCGGAACCCAGCATTTT
TRBJ2-5 | NA | 15 | NA | TRBV6-4 | CASSYTGTLGETQYF | TGTGCCAGCAGTTACACGGGGACTTTGGGAGAGACCCAGTACTTC
TRBJ2-5 | NA | 16 | TRBD1 | TRBV2 | CASSVDTGQGAETQYF | TGTGCCAGCAGCGTAGATACCGGACAGGGGGCCGAGACCCAGTACTTC
TRBJ1-2 | many | 12 | TRBD1 | TRBV7-9 | CASSPDRGSYTF | TGTGCCAGCAGCCCTGACAGGGGAAGCTACACCTTC
TRBJ2-7 | NA | 13 | NA | TRBV7-2 | CASSLEGEGTRYF | TGTGCCAGCAGCTTAGAGGGTGAGGGGACGAGGTACTTC
TRBJ2-7 | NA | 14 | TRBD2 | TRBV29-1 | CSIYGTSDSYEQYF | TGCAGCATCTACGGGACTAGCGACTCCTACGAGCAGTACTTC
TRBJ2-5 | once | 15 | NA | TRBV7-9 | CASSLAGWYQETQYF | TGTGCCAGCAGCTTAGCGGGGTGGTACCAAGAGACCCAGTACTTC
TRBJ2-5 | NA | 15 | NA | TRBV2 | CASSATLSTGETQYF | TGTGCCAGCAGTGCGACTCTGTCCACCGGGGAGACCCAGTACTTC
TRBJ2-6 | many | 16 | NA | TRBV19 | CASKGVRSSGANVLTF | TGTGCCAGTAAGGGGGTTCGGTCCTCTGGGGCCAACGTCCTGACTTTC
TRBJ1-1 | NA | 14 | NA | TRBV5-4 | CASSDTQGRTEAFF | TGTGCCAGCTCTGACACGCAGGGGCGGACTGAAGCTTTCTTT
TRBJ2-3 | few | 11 | NA | TRBV29-1 | CSVDISDTQYF | TGCAGCGTTGATATCTCAGATACGCAGTATTTT
TRBJ1-1 | few | 15 | NA | TRBV11-2 | CASSLDGGLDTEAFF | TGTGCCAGCAGCTTGGACGGGGGCCTTGACACTGAAGCTTTCTTT
TRBJ1-2 | NA | 14 | NA | TRBV10-3 | CASTGGIRSGGYTF | TGTGCCAGCACCGGGGGAATACGGTCGGGTGGCTACACCTTC
TRBJ1-6 | many | 15 | TRBD1 | TRBV10-3 | CATGQGSSYNSPLHF | TGTGCCACCGGACAGGGCTCCTCCTATAATTCACCCCTCCACTTT
TRBJ1-2 | few | 15 | NA | TRBV2 | CASGNGEGVPYGYTF | TGTGCCAGCGGGAATGGGGAGGGTGTCCCTTATGGCTACACCTTC
TRBJ1-4 | once | 14 | TRBD1 | TRBV7-9 | CASSTGTGKEKLFF | TGTGCCAGCAGCACCGGGACAGGGAAGGAAAAACTGTTTTTT
TRBJ1-2 | many | 14 | NA | TRBV29-1 | CSVEDENLDYGYTF | TGCAGCGTTGAAGACGAGAATCTTGACTATGGCTACACCTTC
TRBJ2-7 | many | 15 | TRBD1 | TRBV7-8 | CASSLGTRGRVEQYF | TGTGCCAGCAGCTTAGGTACCAGGGGGCGAGTCGAGCAGTACTTC
TRBJ2-3 | NA | 15 | NA | TRBV7-9 | CAWSEASAGSDTQYF | TGTGCCTGGAGTGAGGCGTCGGCGGGGTCAGATACGCAGTATTTT
TRBJ2-7 | many | 15 | NA | TRBV9 | CASSAGIGGTYEQYF | TGTGCCAGCAGCGCGGGCATTGGGGGGACCTACGAGCAGTACTTC
TRBJ1-5 | NA | 13 | NA | TRBV29-1 | CSVEGESNQPQHF | TGCAGCGTTGAGGGGGAGAGCAATCAGCCCCAGCATTTT
TRBJ1-4 | NA | 15 | NA | TRBV29-1 | CSATFEGLPIEKLFF | TGCAGCGCCACTTTTGAGGGGCTGCCGATAGAAAAACTGTTTTTT
TRBJ1-4 | NA | 14 | TRBD1 | TRBV2 | CATSGTGGNEKLFF | TGTGCCACCAGTGGGACAGGGGGTAATGAAAAACTGTTTTTT
TRBJ1-2 | NA | 14 | TRBD1 | TRBV2 | CASRTLDRDSGYTF | TGTGCCAGCAGAACCCTCGACAGGGATAGCGGCTACACCTTC
TRBJ2-6 | NA | 15 | NA | TRBV15 | CATSRAWAGANVLTF | TGTGCCACCAGCAGAGCGTGGGCAGGGGCCAACGTCCTGACTTTC
TRBJ1-4 | NA | 13 | TRBD1 | TRBV10-2 | CASGQGTGEKLFF | TGCGCCAGCGGACAGGGGACGGGCGAAAAACTGTTTTTT
TRBJ1-2 | NA | 14 | NA | TRBV2 | CASSSSSGPRGYTF | TGTGCCAGCAGTTCCTCCTCCGGGCCACGGGGCTACACCTTC
TRBJ1-1 | NA | 13 | TRBD1 | TRBV7-6 | CASRNPGGAEAFF | TGTGCCAGCCGCAACCCAGGGGGGGCTGAAGCTTTCTTT
TRBJ2-2 | few | 13 | NA | TRBV2 | CASNAGAVGELFF | TGTGCCAGCAACGCAGGGGCGGTCGGGGAGCTGTTTTTT